Presented here are 13 T cell receptor beta chains from one specimen sequenced in a study of PD-1 blockade in mismatch repair-deficient tumors. Clones were read by immunoSEQ multiplex PCR, and TCRdb kept only the in-frame ones, dropping some. The sample carries approximately 130,000 clones, about 86% recorded once. Sample: peripheral blood, taken 44 weeks after starting pembrolizumab. The source of these receptors is an adult with mismatch repair-deficient cancer.

This clone was counted a single time. CDR3 amino acids: CASSLSGFPYEQYF. The CDR3, as DNA: TGTGCCAGCAGTTTATCGGGTTTTCCCTACGAGCAGTACTTC. This chain connects TRBV27 to TRBJ2-7; no clear D gene. Germline V lookup: CDR1 MNHEY, CDR2 SMNVEV (reference sequence). The CDR3 is 14 amino acids. With 0 bases removed from V and 2 bases from J, the gap between germline ends came to 8 bases.

This clone was observed a handful of times. This chain uses TRBV28 with TRBJ2-7, with 8 bases identical to TRBD1. V shed 0 bases and J 1 base; nucleotides not matched to a gene: 8. The CDR3 spans 17 residues. Germline V gene data show CDR1 as MDHEN and CDR2 as SYDVKM. In nucleotides, the CDR3 is TGTGCCAGCAGTTTATGGGGGGACAGGCGAGATTCCTACGAGCAGTACTTC. It codes for CASSLWGDRRDSYEQYF.

Here the CDR3 DNA reads TGCGCCAGCAGTCCAACTCCCCAAGAGACCCAGTACTTC. This codes for CASSPTPQETQYF. The genes are TRBV5-1 and TRBJ2-5; the D is unclear. Trimming took off 5 bases at V and 1 base at J, with 9 bases between the two ends. This CDR3 is 13 amino acids long. CDR1 and CDR2 (germline): SGHRS, YFSETQ.

The chain recombines TRBV10-3 with TRBJ2-7; possibly TRBD1 for D (5 bases). CDR3 length equals 14 residues. From germline, CDR1 is ENHRY and CDR2 SYGVKD. V lost 2 bases to trimming and J lost 5 bases, with 13 bases between them. For the CDR3, the DNA is TGTGCCATCAGTGAGAGGGGATGGGGAAACGAGCAGTACTTC. Translated, it gives CAISERGWGNEQYF.

V usage is TRBV27 and J usage is TRBJ1-4; D is perhaps TRBD1 (5 bases). The ends were cut back, 2 bases at V and 8 bases at J, with 15 bases in the middle. Germline CDR1 and CDR2: MNHEY and SMNVEV (reference sequence). This CDR3 has 15 residues. The CDR3 DNA reads TGTGCCAGCAGTTTAGAGGGCAGGGAAGACGAAAAACTGTTTTTT. It specifies CASSLEGREDEKLFF.

The J gene is TRBJ1-3, the V gene TRBV19, with D perhaps matching TRBD1 (6 bases). CDR3 length equals 14 residues. Trimming cost V 3 bases and J 2 bases, with 8 bases left between them. Germline assignment: CDR1 LNHDA and CDR2 SQIVND (reference sequence). The CDR3 is CASSIGTTGNTIYF. The CDR3 DNA is TGTGCCAGTAGTATTGGGACAACTGGAAACACCATATATTTT.

The chain recombines TRBV2 with TRBJ2-7; D uncertain. V lost 7 bases and J lost 4, with 8 bases in between. In germline, CDR1 is SNHLY, CDR2 FYNNEI. The CDR3 runs to 11 residues. CDR3 DNA: TGTGCCAGCATCGTTTCATACGAGCAGTACTTC. Translated, it gives CASIVSYEQYF.

This clone has at least ten counts. A read error may produce the germline difference seen at one junction end. The chain joins TRBV4-1 to TRBJ2-7; weak D call: TRBD2 (5 bases). Germline V CDR1 and CDR2: MGHRA, YSYEKL. There are 13 residues in the CDR3. In nucleotides, the CDR3 is TGCGCCAGCAGCCAAGATAGGGCCCAACCAACGGGGTTC. Amino acid sequence: CASSQDRAQPTGF.

This clone was detected a few times. This chain joins TRBV7-9 and TRBJ2-1, with D hard to call. V gave up 5 bases and J gave up 9 bases, with 23 bases separating them. The germline V gene encodes CDR1 SEHNR and CDR2 FQNEAQ (reference sequence). This CDR3 comprises 16 residues. The CDR3 reads CASSPLVGGVVTEQFF. The CDR3 bases are TGTGCCAGCAGCCCTCTTGTAGGCGGCGTTGTAACTGAGCAGTTCTTC.

The chain carries TRBV30 and TRBJ1-4, with TRBD1 identical over 11 bases. Germline CDR1 reads GTSNPN; CDR2 reads SVGIG (reference sequence). The CDR3 runs to 18 residues. V shed 7 bases, J shed 0 bases, and the junction held 13 bases outside the gene matches. This chain's CDR3 is CASHAGTGGYSTNEKLFF. The CDR3, as DNA: TGTGCCTCGCACGCCGGGACAGGGGGGTACTCAACTAATGAAAAACTGTTTTTT.

This chain connects TRBV5-6 to TRBJ2-1, with D possibly being TRBD2 (7 bases). The CDR3 extends over 17 amino acids. V dropped 2 bases and J dropped 5 bases, with 20 bases sitting between them. Germline CDR1 reads SGHDT; CDR2 reads YYEEEE. The CDR3 region is CASSFPTGGQRNNEQFF. CDR3 DNA: TGTGCCAGCAGCTTCCCCACGGGGGGCCAACGAAACAATGAGCAGTTCTTC.

This rearrangement joins TRBV30 to TRBJ1-1, with TRBD1 matching 7 bases. Germline CDR1 reads GTSNPN; CDR2 reads SVGIG (reference sequence). The CDR3 totals 12 residues. V trimming: 3 bases; J trimming: 7 bases; junction bases outside the gene matches: 5. CDR3 bases: TGTGCCTGGAGCCGAGGGGGCCATGAAGCTTTCTTT. It is translated as CAWSRGGHEAFF.

V is TRBV5-6 and J is TRBJ2-7; the match to TRBD1 covers 7 bases. V trimming: 4 bases; J trimming: 5 bases; junction bases outside the gene matches: 15. Germline V CDR1 and CDR2: SGHDT, YYEEEE. There are 16 residues in the CDR3. CDR3 DNA sequence: TGTGCCAGCAGCCAGGGGACAGCGCACCCCGACGACGAGCAGTACTTC. It codes for CASSQGTAHPDDEQYF. Together with reference TRBV5-6 and TRBJ2-7, the CDR3 gives the full variable domain: DAGVTQSPTHLIKTRGQQVTLRCSPKSGHDTVSWYQQALGQGPQFIFQYYEEEERQRGNFPDRFSGHQFPNYSSELNVNALLLGDSALYLCASSQGTAHPDDEQYFGPGTRLTVT.